This TCR beta chain originates from a study of blood T cell repertoires in COVID-19. The wider study: Researchers got acute and convalescent COVID-19 samples from the United States, Italy and Spain. PBMCs, B-cell-depleted T cells, or T cells were the source of the cDNA or gDNA that made up the material.

Original data processing: From reference gene primer amplification, estimates of nucleated cell counts were derived. The table came from immunoSEQ multiplex PCR; TCRdb's copy has only in-frame clones and leaves some out. Clonal size and the V and J genes are those of that table, whereas D and trimming came from the DNA. The sample contains some 110,000 clones, approximately 86% of which appear only once. Trimming left V 2 bases short and J 6 bases short, with 8 bases between. Germline CDR1 SEHNR, CDR2 FQNEAQ (reference sequence). This CDR3 is built from 13 residues. Material for sequencing was peripheral blood. This chain links TRBV7-9 with TRBJ2-1, with D uncertain. This TCR came from a middle-aged man with acute or convalescent COVID-19. The CDR3 reads CASSLLTSNEQFF. CDR3 in DNA: TGTGCCAGCAGCTTACTAACTTCCAATGAGCAGTTCTTC. The entire variable domain, with the rest obtained from reference TRBV7-9 and TRBJ2-1, is as follows: DTGVSQNPRHKITKRGQNVTFRCDPISEHNRLYWYRQTLGQGPEFLTYFQNEAQLEKSRLLSDRFSAERPKGSFSTLEIQRTEQGDSAMYLCASSLLTSNEQFFGPGTRLTVL.